Below are 17 T cell receptor beta chains sequenced from a single sample in a study of shared clonotypes between healthy human individuals (TCRdb year 2020). Preparation of the library involved the immunoSEQ multiplex PCR assay. TCRdb stores this immuneACCESS table with in-frame sequences only. Part of the clones is absent; in the studies checked, under half of the shortfall reflects unresolved V genes, and no reason is known for the rest. This sample is represented by over 2 million clones; 80% to 95% of them were singletons. The ten largest clones add up to 0.3% to 0.4% of the sample. Sequenced material: naive CD4+ T cells from PBMCs. According to the study, the label for this sample's cell subset or site signals: CD45RA+ positively selected. All receptors come from a man aged 18 to 29 in good health. Some clones in this sample may be carry-over from other donors' samples.

This clone was detected only a few times. V is TRBV28 and J is TRBJ1-2; a weak D match, TRBD1 (5 bases). The CDR3 contains 13 residues. The germline V gene encodes CDR1 MDHEN and CDR2 SYDVKM. CDR3 loop: CFSGGGANYGYTF. In DNA, the CDR3 is TGTTTCTCCGGTGGGGGAGCTAACTATGGCTACACCTTC.

The CDR3: CASSKRDLGLYREAGNTIYF. The CDR3 DNA reads TGTGCCAGCAGCAAAAGAGATTTGGGATTATACAGGGAGGCTGGAAACACCATATATTTT. The rearrangement joins TRBV21-1 to TRBJ1-3. TRBV21-1 is noted as a pseudogene. The CDR3 has 20 amino acids.

The genes are TRBV6-1 and TRBJ2-5, with D possibly TRBD1 on 5 matching bases. Trimming shortened V by 7 bases and J by 4 bases, and 16 bases separated the two germline ends. The CDR3 contains 14 residues. The germline V gene has CDR1 MNHNS and CDR2 SASEGT. CDR3 coding DNA: TGTGCCAGCACCTACCAGGGTTCGCTAGAGACCCAGTACTTC. This gives the protein CASTYQGSLETQYF.

CDR3 amino acids: CASSLGVNWQPQHF. The CDR3 DNA follows: TGTGCCAGCAGCCTAGGGGTAAATTGGCAGCCCCAGCATTTT. The chain recombines TRBV28 with TRBJ1-5, with D tentatively TRBD1 (5 bases). Germline values: CDR1 MDHEN, CDR2 SYDVKM. The V end lost 6 bases, the J end lost 7 bases, and 16 bases lay between the germline ends. The CDR3 is made up of 14 amino acids.

This rearrangement joins TRBV5-3 to TRBJ2-7; the D gene could be TRBD1 or TRBD2 (6 bases each). TRBV5-3 is filed as an ORF, its function uncertain. The CDR3 length is 14 residues. The V end lost 1 base, the J end lost 3 bases, and 11 bases lay between the germline ends. The chain's CDR3 is CARSLNREDYEQYF. In DNA, the CDR3 is TGTGCCAGAAGCTTGAACAGGGAGGACTACGAGCAGTACTTC.

J is TRBJ2-2 and V is TRBV28; TRBD1 or TRBD2 may be the D gene (5 bases each). Between the trimmed V and J ends, which lost 10 bases and 0 bases, there was a span of 15 bases. The CDR3 has 15 amino acids. CDR1 and CDR2 (germline): MDHEN, SYDVKM. The CDR3 DNA follows: TGTGCCACCCTCCCCGGGACGGCGAACACCGGGGAGCTGTTTTTT. This sequence encodes CATLPGTANTGELFF.

This CDR3 is CASRERGLAGVFNEQFF. As DNA, the CDR3 is TGTGCCAGCAGGGAAAGGGGACTGGCGGGAGTTTTCAATGAGCAGTTCTTC. The chain couples TRBV27 to TRBJ2-1; 7 positions match TRBD2. The CDR3 length is 17 residues. In germline, CDR1 is MNHEY, CDR2 SMNVEV (reference sequence). V was clipped by 6 bases and J by 6 bases; unmatched bases: 17.

This clone showed up just once. The genes are TRBV19 and TRBJ1-1; tentative D call: TRBD1 (5 bases). CDR3 length: 16 amino acids. V lost 5 bases and J 0 bases, leaving 16 bases between the germline ends. Looked up from germline, CDR1 is LNHDA and CDR2 is SQIVND (reference sequence). Here the CDR3 reads CASSLTSGGMNTEAFF. For the CDR3, the DNA is TGTGCCAGTAGTCTCACTTCGGGGGGAATGAACACTGAAGCTTTCTTT. Full variable domain (outside the CDR3, taken from reference TRBV19 and TRBJ1-1): DGGITQSPKYLFRKEGQNVTLSCEQNLNHDAMYWYRQDPGQGLRLIYYSQIVNDFQKGDIAEGYSVSREKKESFPLTVTSAQKNPTAFYLCASSLTSGGMNTEAFFGQGTRLTVV.

The V and J genes are TRBV27 and TRBJ2-2; 8 bases align to TRBD1. CDR1 and CDR2 (germline): MNHEY, SMNVEV (reference sequence). CDR3 length equals 15 residues. V lost 5 bases, J lost 5 bases, and 7 bases stayed unmatched. As DNA, the CDR3 is TGTGCCAGCAGTACCTTACGGACAGGGACCGGGGAGCTGTTTTTT. Residues: CASSTLRTGTGELFF.

The CDR3 sequence: CASSAYRGDETQYF. CDR3 nucleotides: TGTGCCAGCAGCGCCTACAGGGGGGACGAGACCCAGTACTTC. The chain has TRBV13 and TRBJ2-5; 8 bases line up with TRBD1. Trimming at V came to 5 bases and at J to 5 bases, leaving 7 bases not matched to a gene. CDR3 length: 14 amino acids. Germline CDR1 PRHDT, CDR2 FYEKMQ (reference sequence).

The rearrangement uses TRBV4-1 and TRBJ2-3; the D gene is possibly TRBD2 (6 bases). V was shortened by 5 bases and J by 0 bases, with 12 bases between the two germline ends. CDR1 is MGHRA, CDR2 YSYEKL, per germline. There are 15 residues in the CDR3. CDR3 bases: TGCGCCAGCAGCACCCCCGGGACTAGCACAGATACGCAGTATTTT. Its protein product is CASSTPGTSTDTQYF.

The V and J genes are TRBV6-1 and TRBJ1-4; D perhaps matches TRBD1 (5 bases). V was clipped by 2 bases and J by 7 bases, with 14 bases between them. The CDR3 consists of 15 residues. Germline V gene sequence: CDR1 MNHNS, CDR2 SASEGT. The CDR3, as DNA: TGTGCCAGCAGTGAAAGACAGATTTTGGGTGAAAAACTGTTTTTT. As protein: CASSERQILGEKLFF.

This clone was seen a few times. The chain recombines TRBV4-1 with TRBJ1-4; possibly TRBD1 for D (6 bases). Germline values: CDR1 MGHRA, CDR2 YSYEKL. V was trimmed by 1 base and J by 8 bases, leaving 8 bases between them. CDR3 length equals 13 residues. The CDR3 spells CASSQAGVEKLFF. The CDR3 bases are TGCGCCAGCAGCCAAGCAGGGGTCGAAAAACTGTTTTTT.

The chain recombines TRBV7-6 with TRBJ1-1; D may be TRBD1 (6 bases). Deletions cut 5 bases from V and 4 bases from J, with 14 bases between. The CDR3 loop spans 14 amino acids. The V gene's germline CDR1 is SGHVS and CDR2 FNYEAQ. The CDR3 bases are TGTGCCAGCAGCCCACCCCAGGGGTTCACTGAAGCTTTCTTT. Encoded protein: CASSPPQGFTEAFF.

The chain combines TRBV4-3 with TRBJ1-2; 9 bases agree with TRBD1. The germline CDR1 and CDR2 sequences are LGHNA and YSLEER. There are 18 residues in the CDR3. The J segment lost 0 bases and the V segment lost 3 bases, leaving 11 bases of the junction unmatched. The CDR3 spells CASSQLPGQGLANYGYTF. CDR3 nucleotides: TGCGCCAGCAGCCAGCTACCGGGACAGGGCTTAGCTAACTATGGCTACACCTTC.

The chain links TRBV28 to TRBJ1-4, with TRBD1 matching 12 bases. The junction had 9 bases not matched to a gene; V was cut back by 4 bases and J by 3 bases. Per the germline V gene, CDR1 is MDHEN and CDR2 is SYDVKM. This CDR3 comprises 18 residues. The CDR3 DNA is TGTGCCAGCAGTTCGCACCCGGGACAGGGGGCAGCTAATGAAAAACTGTTTTTT. Protein sequence: CASSSHPGQGAANEKLFF.

V gene TRBV6-5 combines with J gene TRBJ2-3; maybe TRBD1 (6 bases). This CDR3 spans 15 amino acids. V was shortened by 6 bases and J by 0 bases, with 13 bases between the two germline ends. CDR1 is MNHEY, CDR2 SVGAGI, per germline. CDR3 region: CASSHRVSSTDTQYF. The CDR3 DNA is TGTGCCAGCAGCCACAGGGTTTCCAGCACAGATACGCAGTATTTT.